This is a list of T cell receptor beta chains from one sample in a study of identical twins. MiXCR was run by TCRdb on the 5' RACE reads, yielding one entry per CDR3 protein. Altogether roughly 770,000 distinct CDR3 sequences are present, around a sixth being singletons, with the ten largest covering 10% to 15%. These data were also filed under a second study, of T cells expressing NK-cell markers.

Input material: PBMCs. The source is a woman younger than 30 in good health. Both conserved end residues are part of each CDR3. A D gene is named only where the DNA matches it firmly. Expanded clones get a size class; other rows say once, few or many, or leave the size out.

TRBD2 TRBJ2-1 TRBV20-1 . CSARVAGLNEQFF TGCAGTGCTAGAGTAGCGGGGTTGAATGAGCAGTTCTTC
. TRBJ1-1 TRBV10-3 few CAIRGEAGKNTEAFF TGTGCCATCAGGGGAGAGGCAGGGAAGAACACTGAAGCTTTCTTT
TRBD2 TRBJ2-3 TRBV7-2 few CASSPEGLAGGDTQYF TGTGCCAGCAGCCCGGAGGGACTAGCGGGAGGGGATACGCAGTATTTT
TRBD1 TRBJ1-1 TRBV10-3 few CAISESTGTKVGPTEAFF TGTGCCATCAGTGAGTCGACAGGGACGAAGGTTGGCCCCACTGAAGCTTTCTTT
. TRBJ2-7 TRBV4-3 many CASSQGGQAYPYEQYF TGCGCCAGCAGCCAAGGGGGGCAGGCCTATCCCTACGAGCAGTACTTC
. TRBJ2-6 TRBV10-3 . CAISGGASGANVLTF TGTGCCATCAGTGGGGGGGCTTCTGGGGCCAACGTCCTGACTTTC
. TRBJ2-7 TRBV12-3/TRBV12-4 many CASSFTNREQYF TGTGCCAGCAGTTTTACAAATAGGGAGCAGTACTTC
TRBD1 TRBJ2-7 TRBV3-1 few CASSDRGQSYEQYF TGTGCCAGCAGCGACAGGGGGCAGTCCTACGAGCAGTACTTC
. TRBJ2-1 TRBV12-3/TRBV12-4 few CASIRDSSSEQFF TGTGCCAGCATCCGGGACTCTTCAAGTGAGCAGTTCTTC
TRBD2 TRBJ2-3 TRBV7-6 few CASSLEAGGSSDTQYF TGTGCCAGCAGCTTAGAAGCGGGGGGTTCTTCGGATACGCAGTATTTT
. TRBJ2-1 TRBV5-1 few CASSWRARGSEQFF TGCGCCAGCAGCTGGCGGGCGAGGGGCAGCGAGCAGTTCTTC
TRBD2 TRBJ2-2 TRBV20-1 once CSASGGTAGELFF TGCAGTGCTAGCGGGGGGACCGCCGGGGAGCTGTTTTTT
. TRBJ2-5 TRBV7-2 . CASSGPGLVSQYF TGTGCCAGCAGCGGACCGGGACTGGTGTCCCAGTACTTC
. TRBJ2-3 TRBV6-1 . CASSRRDSTDTQYF TGTGCCAGCAGCCGTAGAGATTCGACAGATACGCAGTATTTT
TRBD2 TRBJ2-1 TRBV12-3/TRBV12-4 many CAQRGGISYNEQFF TGTGCCCAGCGGGGGGGTATCTCCTACAATGAGCAGTTCTTC
. TRBJ1-4 TRBV20-1 . CSATGTRGEKLFF TGCAGTGCTACGGGGACCAGAGGGGAAAAACTGTTTTTT
TRBD1 TRBJ2-1 TRBV6-5 . CASSYTWQGQGASEQFF TGTGCCAGCAGTTACACCTGGCAGGGACAGGGGGCGAGTGAGCAGTTCTTC
. TRBJ1-1 TRBV12-3/TRBV12-4 . CASSSLVVNTEAFF TGTGCCAGCAGTTCACTTGTGGTGAACACTGAAGCTTTCTTT
TRBD1 TRBJ1-5 TRBV12-5 . CASGSPPGQGAVQPQHF TGTGCTAGTGGCAGCCCCCCGGGACAGGGGGCAGTTCAGCCCCAGCATTTT
TRBD1 TRBJ1-2 TRBV11-2 . CASSFTGDDGYTF TGTGCCAGCAGCTTTACAGGGGATGATGGCTACACCTTC
. TRBJ2-7 TRBV12-3/TRBV12-4 few CASSLRQGNEQYF TGTGCCAGCAGTTTAAGGCAGGGAAACGAGCAGTACTTC
. TRBJ2-4 TRBV12-3/TRBV12-4 . CASSIGHKNIQYF TGTGCCAGCAGTATAGGTCACAAAAACATTCAGTACTTC
. TRBJ2-6 TRBV12-3/TRBV12-4 few CASSWDNSGANVLTF TGTGCCAGCAGTTGGGATAACTCTGGGGCCAACGTCCTGACTTTC
. TRBJ2-1 TRBV24-1 . CATSDFSQEQFF TGTGCCACCAGTGATTTCTCCCAGGAGCAGTTCTTC
. TRBJ1-2 TRBV10-3 few CAISEEERIGGYTF TGTGCCATCAGTGAGGAGGAGAGGATCGGTGGCTACACCTTC
TRBD1 TRBJ2-7 TRBV12-3/TRBV12-4 few CASSGPTGSYEQYF TGTGCCAGCAGTGGACCGACAGGGTCCTACGAGCAGTACTTC
. TRBJ2-7 TRBV2 few CASSEVSGRGYEQYF TGTGCCAGCAGTGAAGTGTCGGGAAGAGGGTACGAGCAGTACTTC
TRBD2 TRBJ2-7 TRBV2 once CAGSPGTIYEQYF TGTGCCGGCAGCCCGGGGACTATATACGAGCAGTACTTC
TRBD1 TRBJ1-6 TRBV9 . CASSVEGQGQSPLHF TGTGCCAGCAGCGTAGAGGGACAGGGGCAATCACCCCTCCACTTT
TRBD2 TRBJ2-1 TRBV15 many CATSRDRLALEQFF TGTGCCACCAGCAGAGATCGACTAGCTCTAGAGCAGTTCTTC